The 25 T cell receptor beta chains in this list originate from one sample, sequenced in a study of identical twins. TCRdb fed the 5' RACE reads into MiXCR, producing one record per CDR3 protein. This sample yields 1.5 million to 2 million distinct CDR3 sequences, of which around a third are seen a single time; 0.25% to 0.3% belongs to the top ten. Sequencing was carried out using cord blood. The receptors derive from a newborn girl in good health.

The sample holds a few counts of this clonotype. The chain is built from TRBV20-1 and TRBJ1-4, with no clear D. This CDR3 is built from 11 residues. Germline CDR1 reads DFQATT; CDR2 reads SNEGSKA (reference sequence). The V gene lost 5 bases and the J gene lost 7 bases, with 8 bases spanning the gap. The CDR3 region is CSAPRTEKLFF. The CDR3 DNA reads TGCAGTGCTCCCCGAACTGAAAAACTGTTTTTT.

A few counts support this clonotype. This sequence joins TRBV28 and TRBJ1-1, with 8 nucleotides matching TRBD1. With V trimmed by 8 bases and J by 4 bases, 3 bases remained unmatched. The length of the CDR3 is 12 residues. CDR1 and CDR2 (germline): MDHEN, SYDVKM. The CDR3 DNA sequence: TGTGCCAGCCGGACAGGGAGCACTGAAGCTTTCTTT. This codes for CASRTGSTEAFF.

V is TRBV27 and J is TRBJ2-5; the D gene could be TRBD1 or TRBD2 (5 bases each). This CDR3 is built from 15 residues. The V gene lost 5 bases and the J gene lost 3 bases, with 16 bases spanning the gap. Germline CDR1 MNHEY, CDR2 SMNVEV (reference sequence). CDR3 nucleotides: TGTGCCAGCAGTCCGTACAGGCCGGAGGAAGAGACCCAGTACTTC. It encodes CASSPYRPEEETQYF.

This clonotype was seen a few times. The chain joins TRBV11-1 to TRBJ2-7; D possibly uses TRBD1 or TRBD2 (5 bases each). This CDR3 contains 15 residues. Germline CDR1 is SGHAT and CDR2 is FQDESV (reference sequence). V dropped 5 bases and J dropped 0 bases, with 14 bases sitting between them. CDR3 nucleotides: TGTGCCAGCAGCCGGGACCGGGACCTCTCCTACGAGCAGTACTTC. It translates to CASSRDRDLSYEQYF.

The chain carries TRBV6-6 and TRBJ2-4, with a possible D match to TRBD2 (6 bases). The J call may be mistaken, given a closer DNA end match to TRBJ2-7. The CDR3 loop spans 12 amino acids. Per germline, CDR1 MNHNY and CDR2 SVGAGI (reference sequence). The CDR3 sequence is CASEGLPHEQYF. The CDR3 coding sequence is TGTGCCAGTGAGGGACTCCCCCACGAGCAGTACTTC.

This clonotype came up many times. One junction end disagrees with the germline gene, perhaps due to a read error. The gene calls are TRBV5-1 and TRBJ2-1; TRBD2 matches 12 bases. Germline V gives CDR1 SGHRS, CDR2 YFSETQ. The CDR3 length is 16 residues. As DNA, the CDR3 is TGTGCCAGCAGCTTAGCTGGACTAGCGGGGTACAATGAGCAGTTCTTC. The encoded protein is CASSLAGLAGYNEQFF.

In regard to this clonotype: The junction departs from germline at one end; a sequencing error may be responsible. The V call is TRBV11-2, the J call TRBJ2-7; no firm D call. The CDR3 is made up of 17 amino acids. Germline V gene sequence: CDR1 SGHAT, CDR2 FQNNGV. The CDR3, as DNA: TGTGCCAGCGGCTTATGGTTTCGGGCAGCAAGCTCCTACGAGCAGTACTTC. It is translated as CASGLWFRAASSYEQYF. The full variable domain, rest sourced from reference TRBV11-2 and TRBJ2-7, is EAGVAQSPRYKIIEKRQSVAFWCNPISGHATLYWYQQILGQGPKLLIQFQNNGVVDDSQLPKDRFSAERLKGVDSTLKIQPAKLEDSAVYLCASGLWFRAASSYEQYFGPGTRLTVT.

The chain joins TRBV7-2 to TRBJ2-7; D not resolved. Germline-derived CDR1 and CDR2 are SGHTA and FQGNSA. V lost 8 bases, J lost 6 bases, and 20 bases lay in between. The CDR3 totals 14 residues. This CDR3 reads CASGGVEPPGEQYF. DNA for the CDR3: TGTGCCAGCGGTGGGGTAGAACCCCCTGGCGAGCAGTACTTC.

As regards this clonotype: At one end the junction does not follow the germline gene, possibly because of a read error. This sequence joins TRBV5-1 and TRBJ1-1, with D perhaps TRBD1 (6 bases). CDR3 length equals 14 residues. CDR1 SGHRS and CDR2 YFSETQ come from the germline V gene. In DNA form, the CDR3 reads TGCGCCAGCAGCTTGTCAACAGGGAGCACTGAAGTTTTCTTT. It translates to CASSLSTGSTEVFF.

J is TRBJ1-2 and V is TRBV24-1, with 7 bases matching TRBD1. Per the germline V gene, CDR1 is KGHDR and CDR2 is SFDVKD. V shed 6 bases, J shed 4 bases, and the junction held 4 bases outside the gene matches. The CDR3 sequence is 13 residues long. The CDR3: CATSLGTAYGYTF. The CDR3 region has the DNA TGTGCCACCAGTCTCGGGACAGCCTATGGCTACACCTTC.

In this sample, this clonotype turned up a few times. DNA of the CDR3: TGTGCCAGCAGTGAGATGGGCAGGGCAACTAATGAAAAACTGTTTTTT. Translation gives CASSEMGRATNEKLFF. The chain recombines TRBV2 with TRBJ1-4, with a possible D match to TRBD1 (5 bases). The CDR3 has 16 residues. The germline V gene encodes CDR1 SNHLY and CDR2 FYNNEI. Trimming pared 3 bases from V and 0 bases from J, leaving 11 bases between.

This clonotype was seen only a few times. The chain carries TRBV10-2 and TRBJ2-3; TRBD1 might be the D (5 bases). The CDR3 length is 14 residues. Germline V gene lookup returns CDR1 WSHSY and CDR2 SAAADI. V lost 10 bases, J lost 4 bases, and 18 bases lay in between. The CDR3 protein is CATTHRGRADTQYF. As DNA, the CDR3 is TGCGCCACCACACATAGGGGTAGGGCAGATACGCAGTATTTT.

This clonotype showed up just a few times. CDR3 sequence (DNA): TGTGCCACCAGTGACCAGACAGGTTTTAGTTCCCACACCGGGGAGCTGTTTTTT. As protein: CATSDQTGFSSHTGELFF. The rearrangement uses TRBV24-1 and TRBJ2-2, with D possibly TRBD1 on 6 matching bases. The CDR3 consists of 18 residues. From germline, CDR1 is KGHDR and CDR2 SFDVKD. The germline V and J ends were trimmed by 4 bases and 3 bases, with 20 bases remaining between them.

This clonotype was picked up a small number of times. The chain links TRBV4-2 to TRBJ2-1; D not resolved. Trimming took off 4 bases at V and 2 bases at J, with 18 bases between the two ends. This CDR3 comprises 17 residues. Germline-derived CDR1 and CDR2 are LGHNA and YNFKEQ. Written as DNA, the CDR3 is TGTGCCAGCAGCCTGTATGTTACCCAGGCAACCTACAATGAGCAGTTCTTC. The encoded protein is CASSLYVTQATYNEQFF.

This clonotype appeared a few times. V is TRBV25-1 and J is TRBJ2-1; D perhaps matches TRBD2 (6 bases). With 3 bases removed from V and 9 bases from J, the gap between germline ends came to 21 bases. From germline, CDR1 is MGHDK and CDR2 SYGVNS. CDR3 length equals 16 residues. The CDR3 here is CASSDSGGLSLGEQFF. The CDR3 DNA sequence: TGTGCCAGCAGTGACAGTGGAGGACTATCCCTCGGTGAGCAGTTCTTC.

V is TRBV6-6 and J is TRBJ2-1; 10 bases align to TRBD2. V shed 6 bases, J shed 4 bases, and the junction held 6 bases outside the gene matches. This CDR3 has 15 amino acids. Germline values: CDR1 MNHNY, CDR2 SVGAGI (reference sequence). The CDR3, as DNA: TGTGCCAGCAGGGCCGGGACTAGCGAATACAATGAGCAGTTCTTC. As protein: CASRAGTSEYNEQFF.

This clonotype showed up just once. The chain couples TRBV12-3 or TRBV12-4 to TRBJ1-1, with 10 bases aligning to TRBD1. The CDR3 covers 17 residues. V lost 5 bases to trimming and J lost 0 bases; unmatched junction nucleotides: 9. In DNA form, the CDR3 reads TGTGCCAGCAGTCCGCCGGGACAGGGGAGGGTGAACACTGAAGCTTTCTTT. Translating it yields CASSPPGQGRVNTEAFF.

This clonotype was seen just once. V is TRBV12-3 or TRBV12-4 and J is TRBJ2-7; the D gene could be TRBD1 or TRBD2 (5 bases each). This CDR3 is 19 amino acids long. With 0 bases removed from V and 7 bases from J, the gap between germline ends came to 28 bases. In nucleotides, the CDR3 is TGTGCCAGCAGTTTAGCGTACACCTTAGGGGACCTCTTGTACAATGAGCAGTACTTC. Its protein product is CASSLAYTLGDLLYNEQYF.

V and J are TRBV4-1 and TRBJ2-7; possibly TRBD1 for D (6 bases). The length of the CDR3 is 16 residues. Trimming removed 1 base from V and 1 base from J, with 14 bases in between. Per the germline V gene, CDR1 is MGHRA and CDR2 is YSYEKL. CDR3 nucleotides: TGCGCCAGCAGCCAAGTCGTAACAGGGTGGTCCTACGAGCAGTACTTC. It specifies CASSQVVTGWSYEQYF.

This chain joins TRBV9 and TRBJ2-1; 12 positions match TRBD2. J lost 10 bases, V lost 6 bases, and 8 bases had no gene match. The germline V gene encodes CDR1 SGDLS and CDR2 YYNGEE. The CDR3 spans 14 residues. CDR3 bases: TGTGCCAGCAACGGAGGACTAGCGGGGTCCGAGCAGTTCTTC. It codes for CASNGGLAGSEQFF.

The CDR3 protein is CASSKQGGETQYF. CDR3 coding DNA: TGTGCCAGCAGCAAACAGGGGGGAGAGACCCAGTACTTC. The chain has TRBV21-1 and TRBJ2-5; no DNA check was done on the table's D call, TRBD1. TRBV21-1 is reported as a pseudogene. This CDR3 is built from 13 residues.

The chain has TRBV7-9 and TRBJ1-1; a weak D match, TRBD1 (5 bases). Germline V gene lookup returns CDR1 SEHNR and CDR2 FQNEAQ (reference sequence). Trimming took 1 base from V and 3 from J, leaving 21 bases between them. The length of the CDR3 is 18 residues. CDR3 in amino acids: CASSLGPNPKGPDTEAFF. DNA of the CDR3: TGTGCCAGCAGCTTAGGCCCTAATCCTAAGGGACCGGACACTGAAGCTTTCTTT.

This chain connects TRBV3-1 to TRBJ1-1; the match to TRBD1 covers 12 bases. V shed 1 base and J 7 bases; nucleotides not matched to a gene: 4. This CDR3 comprises 15 residues. The germline CDR1 and CDR2 sequences are LGHDT and YNNKEL (reference sequence). CDR3 in amino acids: CASSQVGTGGIEAFF. As DNA, the CDR3 is TGTGCCAGCAGCCAAGTGGGGACAGGGGGCATTGAAGCTTTCTTT.

The V call is TRBV7-2, the J call TRBJ2-3; 7 bases match TRBD2. This CDR3 is 15 amino acids long. Per germline, CDR1 SGHTA and CDR2 FQGNSA. After removal of 5 bases from V and 2 bases from J, the junction contained 7 bases not matched to a gene. CDR3 residues: CASSASGILTDTQYF. The CDR3 DNA follows: TGTGCCAGCAGCGCTAGCGGTATACTCACAGATACGCAGTATTTT.

This chain links TRBV7-8 with TRBJ1-1; TRBD1 is a possible D gene (5 bases). V was clipped by 2 bases and J by 3 bases, with 16 bases between them. This CDR3 comprises 16 residues. CDR1 SGHVS and CDR2 FQNEAQ come from the germline V gene. CDR3 sequence reads: CASSLPRILGDTEAFF. The CDR3 nucleotides read TGTGCCAGCAGCTTACCTCGTATCTTGGGGGACACTGAAGCTTTCTTT.